Listed here are 25 T cell receptor beta chains from one sample, sequenced in a study of control samples from healthy donors and cancer patients (dated by TCRdb to about 2020). The library was obtained by the immunoSEQ multiplex PCR assay. Here the immuneACCESS table is served through TCRdb, limited to in-frame sequences with V and J called. Missing clones are a known gap in these copies; in checked studies unresolved V genes cover under half, and the rest lacks a known reason. Here the sample has more than 30,000 clones; about 83% occur a single time. Roughly 21% of the sample is held by the ten biggest clonotypes. The sample taken for sequencing was PBMCs. Every receptor here comes from an older woman with lung cancer.

The V call is TRBV7-9, the J call TRBJ1-5; no definite D call. CDR3 size: 13 residues. The V end lost 7 bases, the J end lost 5 bases, and 12 bases lay between the germline ends. Germline V gives CDR1 SEHNR, CDR2 FQNEAQ (reference sequence). This CDR3 reads CASNMRADQPQHF. The CDR3 DNA is TGTGCCAGCAATATGAGGGCTGATCAGCCCCAGCATTTT.

The chain joins TRBV5-1 to TRBJ2-5; 10 nucleotides match TRBD2. The length of the CDR3 is 15 residues. CDR1 is SGHRS, CDR2 YFSETQ, per germline. V lost 0 bases, J lost 3 bases, and 2 bases stayed unmatched. The CDR3 sequence: CASSLAGTSEETQYF. The CDR3 DNA reads as TGCGCCAGCAGCTTGGCCGGGACTAGCGAAGAGACCCAGTACTTC.

Remarks on this clone: One end of the junction is discordant with germline, which a read error may explain. The CDR3 DNA reads as TGTGCCAGCAGTAGGTTCAACAATGAGCAGTTCTTC. Its translation is CASSRFNNEQFF. V usage is TRBV19 and J usage is TRBJ2-1; D gene unclear. The CDR3 has 12 residues. Germline lookup yields CDR1 LNHDA and CDR2 SQIVND (reference sequence).

The chain combines TRBV18 with TRBJ1-3, with D unclear. Germline-derived CDR1 and CDR2 are KGHSH and LQKENI. The CDR3 is made up of 17 amino acids. V was trimmed by 2 bases and J by 0 bases, leaving 14 bases between them. CDR3 protein: CASSPSGFLRSGNTIYF. CDR3 in DNA: TGTGCCAGCTCACCATCCGGATTCCTCCGCTCTGGAAACACCATATATTTT.

The V call is TRBV25-1, the J call TRBJ2-1; D gene uncertain. Germline CDR1 is MGHDK and CDR2 is SYGVNS. The CDR3 contains 15 residues. V shed 3 bases and J shed 5 bases, with 14 bases lying between them. The CDR3 bases are TGTGCCAGCAGTGAGCCCGGGTGGGAAAACAATGAGCAGTTCTTC. Its protein is CASSEPGWENNEQFF.

This chain links TRBV2 with TRBJ2-7; 8 bases map to TRBD1. The length of the CDR3 is 15 residues. V gave up 6 bases and J gave up 1 base; unmatched junction bases: 8. CDR1 is SNHLY and CDR2 is FYNNEI in the germline V gene. The CDR3 nucleotides are TGTGCCAGCAGCGACGACAGGGGCCGGTCCTACGAGCAGTACTTC. Amino acid sequence: CASSDDRGRSYEQYF.

This chain connects TRBV4-2 to TRBJ1-3; D may be TRBD1 (6 bases). There are 15 residues in the CDR3. From germline, CDR1 is LGHNA and CDR2 YNFKEQ. V lost 5 bases to trimming and J lost 7 bases, with 18 bases between them. CDR3 sequence: CASSSMVGGANTIYF. DNA for the CDR3: TGTGCCAGCAGCTCGATGGTGGGGGGCGCGAACACCATATATTTT.

This clone was observed once. The J gene is TRBJ2-2, the V gene TRBV5-1; 9 nucleotides align to TRBD1. V was clipped by 4 bases and J by 4 bases; unmatched bases: 5. The CDR3 length is 15 residues. Germline CDR1 and CDR2: SGHRS and YFSETQ. CDR3 sequence: CASSLRTGVTGELFF. In nucleotides, the CDR3 is TGCGCCAGCAGCCTAAGGACAGGGGTCACCGGGGAGCTGTTTTTT.

This chain connects TRBV3-1 (or the pseudogene TRBV3-2) to TRBJ1-1; D is uncertain. The V end was cut by 2 bases, the J end by 4 bases, with 8 bases between. The CDR3 is 13 amino acids. Per the germline V gene, CDR1 is LGHDT and CDR2 is YNNKEL (reference sequence). The chain's CDR3 is CASSQTDFTEAFF. CDR3 in DNA: TGTGCCAGCAGCCAAACTGATTTCACTGAAGCTTTCTTT.

This chain uses TRBV5-1 with TRBJ1-1, with D possibly being TRBD1 (5 bases). This CDR3 has 13 amino acids. Between the trimmed V and J ends, which lost 3 bases and 4 bases, there was a span of 10 bases. Germline CDR1 and CDR2: SGHRS and YFSETQ. The CDR3 here is CASSSGDRTEAFF. In nucleotides, the CDR3 is TGCGCCAGCAGCTCGGGGGACCGCACTGAAGCTTTCTTT. Combining the CDR3 with reference TRBV5-1 and TRBJ1-1 gives the whole variable domain KAGVTQTPRYLIKTRGQQVTLSCSPISGHRSVSWYQQTPGQGLQFLFEYFSETQRNKGNFPGRFSGRQFSNSRSEMNVSTLELGDSALYLCASSSGDRTEAFFGQGTRLTVV.

The chain uses TRBV19 and TRBJ2-2, with D possibly TRBD2 on 6 matching bases. The V and J ends lost 3 bases and 3 bases respectively, with 14 bases between them. The CDR3 runs to 16 residues. Per germline, CDR1 LNHDA and CDR2 SQIVND (reference sequence). The DNA of the CDR3 is TGTGCCAGTAGTATTAGAGGAGGGATCGACACCGGGGAGCTGTTTTTT. Its protein is CASSIRGGIDTGELFF.

This clone was detected only a few times. V usage is TRBV18 and J usage is TRBJ1-5, with TRBD1 matching over 12 bases. V shed 4 bases, J shed 6 bases, and the junction held 4 bases outside the gene matches. Germline CDR1 and CDR2: KGHSH and LQKENI. The CDR3 runs to 15 residues. CDR3 DNA: TGTGCCAGCTCACTTGGGACAGGGGGCAGTCAGCCCCAGCATTTT. This gives the protein CASSLGTGGSQPQHF.

The chain employs TRBV10-1 and TRBJ1-6, with D tentatively TRBD1 (6 bases). V lost 4 bases and J lost 19, with 17 bases in between. CDR3 length: 12 amino acids. Germline CDR1 reads WNHNN; CDR2 reads SYGVQD (reference sequence). The CDR3 DNA reads TGCGCCAGCAGTGGCCCCCCGAGGGGGGCACACTTT. Its protein product is CASSGPPRGAHF.

The chain links TRBV2 to TRBJ2-7, with TRBD2 matching 9 bases. Germline CDR1 SNHLY, CDR2 FYNNEI. V trimming: 4 bases; J trimming: 0 bases; junction bases outside the gene matches: 4. The CDR3 length is 15 residues. This CDR3 is CASSGGLAYSYEQYF. The DNA of the CDR3 is TGTGCCAGCAGTGGAGGACTAGCGTACTCCTACGAGCAGTACTTC.

This clone was recorded once. The genes are TRBV7-6 and TRBJ1-2; 7 nucleotides match TRBD1. In germline, CDR1 is SGHVS, CDR2 FNYEAQ. V shed 4 bases, J shed 7 bases, and the junction held 21 bases outside the gene matches. The CDR3 runs to 18 residues. For the CDR3, the DNA is TGTGCCAGCAGCTCGCTGGGACTAAGTATCGGACAGGAACTTGGCTACACCTTC. Protein sequence: CASSSLGLSIGQELGYTF.

The chain is built from TRBV10-1 and TRBJ2-2; D is ambiguous. Germline V gene sequence: CDR1 WNHNN, CDR2 SYGVQD (reference sequence). The CDR3 has 14 residues. V gave up 7 bases and J gave up 1 base, with 10 bases separating them. The chain's CDR3 is CASKPHENTGELFF. In DNA form, the CDR3 reads TGCGCCAGCAAACCTCACGAGAACACCGGGGAGCTGTTTTTT.

The chain combines TRBV20-1 with TRBJ1-4; D remains unclear. CDR3 size: 11 residues. CDR1 and CDR2 (germline): DFQATT, SNEGSKA (reference sequence). The V end was cut by 1 base, the J end by 10 bases, with 7 bases between. This chain's CDR3 is CSARATPKLFF. Written as DNA, the CDR3 is TGCAGTGCTAGAGCCACGCCAAAACTGTTTTTT.

The CDR3 region is CAISSTRGFYNEQFF. The CDR3 DNA reads TGTGCCATCAGTAGCACCCGGGGATTCTACAATGAGCAGTTCTTC. This chain links TRBV10-3 with TRBJ2-1, with D possibly matching TRBD2 (5 bases). CDR1 and CDR2 from the germline V gene are ENHRY and SYGVKD. This CDR3 is 15 amino acids long. V was trimmed by 5 bases and J by 3 bases, leaving 14 bases between them.

The V gene is TRBV15, the J gene TRBJ1-1, with D possibly matching TRBD1 (5 bases). Per germline, CDR1 LNHNV and CDR2 YYDKDF (reference sequence). V lost 3 bases and J 0 bases, leaving 17 bases between the germline ends. The CDR3 consists of 17 residues. The CDR3, as DNA: TGTGCCACCAGCAGGGATAGATGGGGCCAGATGAACACTGAAGCTTTCTTT. Translated, it gives CATSRDRWGQMNTEAFF.

The CDR3 DNA reads TGTGCCAGCAGCTTAGGAGGGGTTGGCGGGGAGCTGTTTTTT. It encodes CASSLGGVGGELFF. The rearrangement links TRBV13 to TRBJ2-2, with a weak D call TRBD1 (5 bases). Germline V lookup: CDR1 PRHDT, CDR2 FYEKMQ (reference sequence). V lost 0 bases, J lost 7 bases, and 9 bases lay in between. The CDR3 runs to 14 residues.

The chain recombines TRBV9 with TRBJ2-1; TRBD2 agrees at 7 bases. The CDR3 is 14 amino acids. J gave up 7 bases and V 5 bases, and 9 bases lay outside the gene matches. The germline V gene has CDR1 SGDLS and CDR2 YYNGEE. Here the CDR3 reads CASSAGASGNEQFF. Written as DNA, the CDR3 is TGTGCCAGCAGTGCTGGGGCTAGCGGAAATGAGCAGTTCTTC.

This clone has more than one count but fewer than ten. The CDR3 spells CASSSVGVGDTQYF. The CDR3 DNA follows: TGTGCCAGCAGCTCTGTGGGGGTCGGAGATACGCAGTATTTT. The chain combines TRBV11-3 with TRBJ2-3; the D call may be TRBD1 or TRBD2 (5 bases each). V was cut by 4 bases and J by 5 bases, with 13 bases left in between. The V gene's germline CDR1 is SGHNT and CDR2 YENEEA. The CDR3 is 14 amino acids.

J is TRBJ2-7 and V is TRBV11-2; 8 bases are a match to TRBD1. The CDR3 has 14 residues. V gave up 5 bases and J gave up 3 bases; unmatched junction bases: 6. From germline, CDR1 is SGHAT and CDR2 FQNNGV. This CDR3 reads CASSALDRGYEQYF. DNA of the CDR3: TGTGCCAGCAGCGCCCTTGACAGGGGCTACGAGCAGTACTTC.

The gene calls are TRBV6-5 and TRBJ1-4, with D unclear. V dropped 0 bases and J dropped 2 bases, with 7 bases sitting between them. Germline V gene data show CDR1 as MNHEY and CDR2 as SVGAGI. The CDR3 length is 15 residues. CDR3 sequence reads: CASSYSGGTNEKLFF. In nucleotides, the CDR3 is TGTGCCAGCAGTTACTCGGGAGGGACTAATGAAAAACTGTTTTTT.

This chain connects TRBV6-5 to TRBJ2-3; no clear D gene. The CDR3 runs to 14 residues. V dropped 0 bases and J dropped 1 base, with 5 bases sitting between them. Germline loops: CDR1 MNHEY, CDR2 SVGAGI. The CDR3, as DNA: TGTGCCAGCAGTTACTCCACACGCACAGATACGCAGTATTTT. Encoded protein: CASSYSTRTDTQYF.